The 2 T cell receptor beta chains below all came from one sample that was sequenced in a study of cytotoxic CD8 clonotypes in ibrutinib-treated CLL. Generated by immunoSEQ multiplex PCR, the TCRdb table keeps only in-frame clones and is missing some. Among roughly 200,000 clones, roughly 72% were seen once, and the ten largest hold around 15%. Specimen: PBMCs, collected after 24 months of ibrutinib treatment. Receptors were obtained from a human donor with chronic lymphocytic leukemia.

The gene calls are TRBV14 and TRBJ2-3; weak D call: TRBD2 (5 bases). V was shortened by 2 bases and J by 2 bases, with 14 bases between the two germline ends. From germline, CDR1 is SGHDN and CDR2 FVKESK. This CDR3 has 16 residues. The CDR3 DNA reads as TGTGCCAGCAGCCAAATGGCTAGCCCAATCACAGATACGCAGTATTTT. It is translated as CASSQMASPITDTQYF.

The J gene is TRBJ2-1, the V gene TRBV20-1; D is ambiguous. This CDR3 is built from 10 residues. CDR1 is DFQATT, CDR2 SNEGSKA, per germline (reference sequence). V gave up 4 bases and J gave up 7 bases, with 5 bases separating them. CDR3 residues: CSANGNEQFF. The DNA of the CDR3 is TGCAGTGCTAACGGGAATGAGCAGTTCTTC.